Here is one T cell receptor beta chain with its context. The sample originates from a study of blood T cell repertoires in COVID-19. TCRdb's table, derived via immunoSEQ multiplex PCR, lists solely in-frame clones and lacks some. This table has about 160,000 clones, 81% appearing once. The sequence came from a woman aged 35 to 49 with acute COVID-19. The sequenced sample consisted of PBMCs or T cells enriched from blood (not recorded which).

The CDR3 region is CASSTAKGPSVGRTNEKLFF. The CDR3 coding sequence is TGTGCCAGCAGCACCGCGAAAGGGCCCTCCGTAGGGAGAACTAATGAAAAACTGTTTTTT. The chain links TRBV21-1 to TRBJ1-4. TRBV21-1 is a pseudogene segment. The CDR3 totals 20 residues.